The 5 T cell receptor beta chains presented below share a single source sample, sequenced in a study of blood T cell repertoires in COVID-19. Sequencing was performed with immunoSEQ multiplex PCR; in TCRdb, only in-frame clones are kept and a portion is missing. This repertoire shows roughly 340,000 clones, roughly 89% found once; its top ten account for around 3.5%. The sequenced sample was peripheral blood. The receptor source for this set is a woman in her late teens or twenties who had recovered from COVID-19.

V gene TRBV5-1 combines with J gene TRBJ1-4; 7 positions agree with TRBD1. The junction had 10 bases not matched to a gene; V was cut back by 3 bases and J by 5 bases. The CDR3 spans 16 residues. Germline CDR1 SGHRS, CDR2 YFSETQ. The CDR3 reads CASSSNLDRVNEKLFF. CDR3 nucleotides: TGCGCCAGCAGCTCTAACCTAGACAGGGTCAATGAAAAACTGTTTTTT.

The J gene is TRBJ1-1, the V gene TRBV5-6, with D tentatively TRBD1 (6 bases). Germline values: CDR1 SGHDT, CDR2 YYEEEE. Trimming left V 1 base short and J 11 bases short, with 21 bases between. The CDR3 is 15 amino acids. The CDR3, as DNA: TGTGCCAGCAGCTTGACTACCACAGGGCCCTGGTGGGCTTTCTTT. Its translation: CASSLTTTGPWWAFF. The full variable domain, in which reference TRBV5-6 and TRBJ1-1 provide the parts outside the CDR3, is DAGVTQSPTHLIKTRGQQVTLRCSPKSGHDTVSWYQQALGQGPQFIFQYYEEEERQRGNFPDRFSGHQFPNYSSELNVNALLLGDSALYLCASSLTTTGPWWAFFGQGTRLTVV.

A note on this clone: Other DNA sequences from this sample encode an identical CDR3 as well. The chain links TRBV18 to TRBJ1-3; TRBD1 matches at 9 bases. CDR1 and CDR2 from the germline V gene are KGHSH and LQKENI. V was clipped by 3 bases and J by 3 bases; unmatched bases: 0. CDR3 length: 14 residues. The CDR3 region is CASSPGQGGNTIYF. The CDR3 region has the DNA TGTGCCAGCTCACCGGGACAGGGTGGAAACACCATATATTTT.

This chain links TRBV5-1 with TRBJ2-1, with TRBD2 identical over 7 bases. Germline CDR1 reads SGHRS; CDR2 reads YFSETQ. The V gene end was trimmed by 5 bases and the J gene end by 4 bases; junction bases not matched to a gene: 9. This CDR3 spans 15 amino acids. The CDR3 is CASRPSSGTYNEQFF. The CDR3 DNA reads TGCGCCAGCAGGCCCTCCAGCGGGACTTACAATGAGCAGTTCTTC.

This clone has only a few counts. J is TRBJ1-2 and V is TRBV30, with D uncertain. The CDR3 is made up of 12 amino acids. Trimming left V 2 bases short and J 5 bases short, with 9 bases between. Germline lookup yields CDR1 GTSNPN and CDR2 SVGIG (reference sequence). The CDR3 spells CAWSSLQYGYTF. The CDR3 coding sequence is TGTGCCTGGAGTAGCCTCCAATATGGCTACACCTTC.